The text below deals with one TCR beta chain. The target antigen is unknown. This sample stems from a study of persistence of HIV-infected CD4 T cells. Study observations and caveats: Antigen-responding cells were enriched for degenerate expanded CDR3beta sequences. Within sorted populations, more oligoclonal TCRs accompanied more oligoclonal proviruses. Bulk TCR data could not be restricted to HIV-1-infected CMV-responding cells.

The germline V gene has CDR1 SQVTM and CDR2 ANQGSEA. The CDR3 covers 16 residues. Trimming cost V 1 base and J 6 bases; bases outside gene matches: 10. Overlapping HIV-1 Gag 15-mer peptides at approximately 0.96 ug per peptide per mL were used. CD40L-negative CD69-negative CD45RO-high memory CD4+ T cells were sorted as populations depleted of antigen-responding cells. The libraries were made with immunoSEQ version 4 in survey mode. Assay used: immunoSEQ multiplex PCR; TCRdb lists only in-frame clones, some missing. Seen here are approximately 40,000 clones, around 82% observed once, and the top ten hold 13% to 15%.

The rearrangement links TRBV29-1 to TRBJ2-3; 10 bases are shared with TRBD2. Sample: CD4+ T cells sorted from PBMCs after 18-hour stimulation, taken from a patient who received antiretroviral therapy. The receptor's source is an adult man with HIV who was CMV-seropositive. This CDR3 is CSVEGQAGGPSDTQYF. DNA for the CDR3: TGCAGCGTTGAAGGACAAGCGGGAGGGCCCTCGGATACGCAGTATTTT.